The entry below describes one T cell receptor (beta chain). Its specificity is not known. This sample is drawn from a study of T cell responses to AZD1222 COVID-19 vaccine. The analysis combined second doses at about 4 or about 12 weeks. Study results and caveats: Females outnumbered males among donors, who were mostly white British; clonal diversity was possibly underestimated. When two AZD1222 doses had been given, Spike-specific TCR breadth and depth rose.

Libraries were prepared by immunoSEQ multiplex PCR; TCRdb keeps only in-frame clonotypes and omits some of them. Seen here are fewer than 120,000 clones, roughly 92% observed once, and the top ten hold 2% to 3%. CDR1 and CDR2 (germline): LGHNA, YSLEER. Trimming removed 4 bases at V and 5 bases at J, with 16 bases between. The CDR3 consists of 15 residues. The source material was peripheral blood, sampled 28 days after the second AZD1222 dose. This receptor was taken from an adult who received the AZD1222 COVID-19 vaccine. The gene calls are TRBV4-3 and TRBJ2-3; the D is unclear. CDR3 sequence (DNA): TGCGCCAGCAGCCCCTACGCAAGAACTGGAGATACGCAGTATTTT. Residues: CASSPYARTGDTQYF.